This T cell receptor beta chain was identified in a study of T cell repertoires in cytomegalovirus infection. Whole-study results and caveats: CMV carriers having the relevant HLA were flagged by cumulative public TCR beta family frequency.

For this clonotype: What it recognizes is unknown. A read error is possible here, since a much larger clone lies one base away.

Germline assignment: CDR1 DFQATT and CDR2 SNEGSKA (reference sequence). The CDR3 is made up of 15 amino acids. TCRdb re-analysed the reads in MiXCR, keeping a single row per CDR3 protein. In the table there are 210,000 or so distinct CDR3 sequences, under 8.5% of which are singletons. The receptor was derived from a human donor in good health (CMV status not recorded). Some clones in this sample may be carry-over from other donors' samples. The sequencing sample was made of PBMCs. The chain joins TRBV20-1 to TRBJ2-3; the D gene is possibly TRBD1 (6 bases). CDR3 residues: CIARDNRVSTDTQYF. The CDR3 region has the DNA TGCATTGCTAGAGACAACAGGGTGAGCACAGATACGCAGTATTTT.